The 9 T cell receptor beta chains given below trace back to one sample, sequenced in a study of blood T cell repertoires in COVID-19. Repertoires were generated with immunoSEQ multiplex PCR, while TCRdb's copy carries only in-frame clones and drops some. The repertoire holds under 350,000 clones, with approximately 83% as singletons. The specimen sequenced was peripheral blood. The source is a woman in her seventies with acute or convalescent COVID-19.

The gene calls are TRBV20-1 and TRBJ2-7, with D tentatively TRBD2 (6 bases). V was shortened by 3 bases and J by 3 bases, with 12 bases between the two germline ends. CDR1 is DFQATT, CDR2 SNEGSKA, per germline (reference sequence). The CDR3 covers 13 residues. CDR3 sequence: CSASDGGVYEQYF. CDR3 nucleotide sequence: TGCAGTGCTAGTGACGGGGGAGTCTACGAGCAGTACTTC.

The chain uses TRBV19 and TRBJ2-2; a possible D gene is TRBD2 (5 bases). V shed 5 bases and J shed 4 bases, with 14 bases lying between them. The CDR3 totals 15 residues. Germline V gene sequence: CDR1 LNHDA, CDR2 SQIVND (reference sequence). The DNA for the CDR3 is TGTGCCAGTAGTTTCTTACCCGCGGGCACCGGGGAGCTGTTTTTT. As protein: CASSFLPAGTGELFF.

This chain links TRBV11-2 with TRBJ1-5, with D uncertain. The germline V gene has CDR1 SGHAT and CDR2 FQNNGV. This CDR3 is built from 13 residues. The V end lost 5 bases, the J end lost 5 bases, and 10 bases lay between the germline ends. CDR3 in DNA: TGTGCCAGCAGCAGGCGAGGGTATCAGCCCCAGCATTTT. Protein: CASSRRGYQPQHF. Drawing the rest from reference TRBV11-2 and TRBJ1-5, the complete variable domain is EAGVAQSPRYKIIEKRQSVAFWCNPISGHATLYWYQQILGQGPKLLIQFQNNGVVDDSQLPKDRFSAERLKGVDSTLKIQPAKLEDSAVYLCASSRRGYQPQHFGDGTRLSIL.

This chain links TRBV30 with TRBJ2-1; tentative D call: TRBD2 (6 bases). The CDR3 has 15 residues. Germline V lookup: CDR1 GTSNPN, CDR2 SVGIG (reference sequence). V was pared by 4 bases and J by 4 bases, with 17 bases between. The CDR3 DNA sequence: TGTGCCTGGACCACCCGGGACTGGCGGTACAATGAGCAGTTCTTC. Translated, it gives CAWTTRDWRYNEQFF.

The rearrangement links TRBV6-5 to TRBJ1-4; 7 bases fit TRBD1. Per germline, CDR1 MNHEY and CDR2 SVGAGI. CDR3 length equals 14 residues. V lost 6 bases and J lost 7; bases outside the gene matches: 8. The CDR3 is CASSPGTAAEKLFF. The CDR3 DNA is TGTGCCAGCAGCCCCGGGACAGCAGCTGAAAAACTGTTTTTT.

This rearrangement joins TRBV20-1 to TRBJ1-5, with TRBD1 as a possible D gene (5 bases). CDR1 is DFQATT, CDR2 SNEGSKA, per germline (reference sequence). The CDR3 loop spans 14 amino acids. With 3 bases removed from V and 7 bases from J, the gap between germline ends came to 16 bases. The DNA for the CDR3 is TGCAGTGCTAGTTTCCGGGGGGGAAACCAGCCCCAGCATTTT. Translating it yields CSASFRGGNQPQHF.

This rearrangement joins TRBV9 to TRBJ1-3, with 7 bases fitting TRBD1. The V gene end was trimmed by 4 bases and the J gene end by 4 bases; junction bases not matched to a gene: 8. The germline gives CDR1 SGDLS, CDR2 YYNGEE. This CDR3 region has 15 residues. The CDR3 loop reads CASSPHRGPGNTIYF. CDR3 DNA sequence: TGTGCCAGCAGCCCTCACAGGGGTCCAGGAAACACCATATATTTT.

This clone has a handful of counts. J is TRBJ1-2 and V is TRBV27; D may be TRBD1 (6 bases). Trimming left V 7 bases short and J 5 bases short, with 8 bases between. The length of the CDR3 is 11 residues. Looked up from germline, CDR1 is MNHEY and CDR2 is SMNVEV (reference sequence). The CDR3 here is CASKGVYGYTF. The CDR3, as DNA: TGTGCCAGCAAGGGGGTATATGGCTACACCTTC.

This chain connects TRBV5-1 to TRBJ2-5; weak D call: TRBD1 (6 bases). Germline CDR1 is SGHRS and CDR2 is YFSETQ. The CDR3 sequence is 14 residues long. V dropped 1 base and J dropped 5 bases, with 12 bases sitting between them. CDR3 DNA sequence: TGCGCCAGCAGCTTGAAACAGGGTAGGGAGACCCAGTACTTC. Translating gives CASSLKQGRETQYF.